These 13 T cell receptor beta chains were sequenced from one sample in a study of regulatory T cells in long-lasting Graves disease. The time point was: newly diagnosed GD, antithyroid drugs for less than 3 months. Preparation of the TCR library used RNA extracted from PBMCs. Arm-PCR of CDR3 regions and iRepertoire HTBI primers were used to build TCR beta libraries. Via MiXCR, TCRdb re-called the multiplex PCR reads, giving one row per CDR3 protein. Among over 500,000 distinct CDR3 sequences listed, 15% to 20% were seen once. The same specimen was also included in a second study, on T cells in Graves' hyperthyroidism and ophthalmopathy.

The sample consisted of peripheral blood mononuclear cells (PBMCs), taken at new diagnosis, from a patient treated with antithyroid drugs. These receptors were taken from a man younger than 35 with Graves disease.

This clonotype was picked up many times. V and J are TRBV10-2 and TRBJ2-7, with 7 bases that match TRBD2. J lost 0 bases, V lost 3 bases, and 5 bases had no gene match. The CDR3 loop spans 15 amino acids. The germline CDR1 and CDR2 sequences are WSHSY and SAAADI. The CDR3 bases are TGCGCCAGCAGTGATGGATGGGGGGGCTCCTACGAGCAGTACTTC. Protein product: CASSDGWGGSYEQYF.

This clonotype was observed at least ten times. The rearrangement joins TRBV12-5 to TRBJ1-4, with 8 nucleotides matching TRBD1. The J segment lost 6 bases and the V segment lost 6 bases, leaving 12 bases of the junction unmatched. Germline CDR1 reads LGHNT; CDR2 reads FRNRAP. The CDR3 is 16 residues long. The CDR3 DNA reads as TGTGCTAGTGGGAAAAAGCAGGGGGCGGAGGATGAAAAACTGTTTTTT. Amino acids: CASGKKQGAEDEKLFF.

The V call is TRBV7-2, the J call TRBJ1-1; tentatively, D is TRBD1 (5 bases). Trimming took 1 base from V and 6 from J, leaving 12 bases between them. The germline V gene encodes CDR1 SGHTA and CDR2 FQGNSA. CDR3 length: 14 residues. In nucleotides, the CDR3 is TGTGCCAGCAGCTTAGAAATGAGGGGCGCTGAAGCTTTCTTT. Protein sequence: CASSLEMRGAEAFF.

The chain combines TRBV12-3 or TRBV12-4 with TRBJ1-6; TRBD1 might be the D (6 bases). Trimming took off 5 bases at V and 6 bases at J, with 11 bases between the two ends. CDR3 length equals 14 residues. The CDR3 DNA is TGTGCCAGCAGTCAAGGGGGGGTTAATTCACCCCTCCACTTT. Translated: CASSQGGVNSPLHF.

In its sample, this clonotype was seen many times. The rearrangement links TRBV2 to TRBJ2-3; D assignment may be TRBD1 or TRBD2 (6 bases each). The ends were cut back, 11 bases at V and 0 bases at J, with 15 bases in the middle. The CDR3 extends over 14 amino acids. Germline-derived CDR1 and CDR2 are SNHLY and FYNNEI. Here the CDR3 reads CAGMKGGSTDTQYF. The CDR3 DNA reads TGTGCCGGAATGAAGGGGGGTAGCACAGATACGCAGTATTTT.

This sequence joins TRBV15 and TRBJ2-5; 7 bases are a match to TRBD2. The CDR3 has 15 amino acids. Looked up from germline, CDR1 is LNHNV and CDR2 is YYDKDF (reference sequence). Trimming took 0 bases from V and 3 from J; bases not matched to a gene: 4. The CDR3 region is CATSRDAGVEETQYF. The DNA of the CDR3 is TGTGCCACCAGCAGAGATGCGGGGGTCGAAGAGACCCAGTACTTC.

This clonotype was recorded a few times. In this CDR3 the conserved last residue, phenylalanine or tryptophan, is missing, so a read error is likely. DNA for the CDR3: TGTGCCAGCAGCCGGTCCGCGGGCGGGGAGCTGTTTGTT. As protein: CASSRSAGGELFV. The chain combines TRBV4-2 with TRBJ2-2, with TRBD2 as a possible D gene (5 bases). V shed 4 bases and J shed 7 bases, with 10 bases lying between them. The CDR3 has 13 residues. From germline, CDR1 is LGHNA and CDR2 YNFKEQ.

Concerning this clonotype: Sequence at one end of the junction differs from germline and may be a read error. The V gene is TRBV2, the J gene TRBJ2-7; 9 bases align to TRBD1. This CDR3 is 15 amino acids long. Germline lookup yields CDR1 SNHLY and CDR2 FYNNEI. CDR3 DNA: TGTGTCAGCAGTGAAGGGGAGGGGGACAGGGCCGAGCAGTACTTC. It encodes CVSSEGEGDRAEQYF.

The J gene is TRBJ1-1, the V gene TRBV19; D ambiguous. This CDR3 has 14 amino acids. Germline-derived CDR1 and CDR2 are LNHDA and SQIVND (reference sequence). V was trimmed by 1 base and J by 0 bases, leaving 6 bases between them. CDR3 sequence (DNA): TGTGCCAGTAGTATAGCGGGGATGAACACTGAAGCTTTCTTT. Translating gives CASSIAGMNTEAFF.

This clonotype was counted only a few times. Its ends do not fully match the called genes, so a read error is possible. The chain uses TRBV27 and TRBJ2-1; D not certain. In germline, CDR1 is MNHEY, CDR2 SMNVEV (reference sequence). This CDR3 has 11 residues. CDR3 protein: CASSFGYEQSF. CDR3 bases: TGTGCCAGCAGTTTCGGTTATGAGCAGTCCTTC.

There are many counts of this clonotype. The J gene is TRBJ2-1, the V gene TRBV28; unclear D gene. CDR3 length: 17 residues. Germline loops: CDR1 MDHEN, CDR2 SYDVKM. Trimming cost V 5 bases and J 7 bases, with 24 bases left between them. The CDR3 spells CASSPNPRVSGGNEQFF. CDR3 sequence (DNA): TGTGCCAGCAGTCCCAATCCCCGGGTGTCGGGTGGTAATGAGCAGTTCTTC.

The CDR3 DNA reads as TGTGCCAGCAGCAAGGGGACTAGCGGAGAGGGGGCAGATACGCAGTATTTT. It encodes CASSKGTSGEGADTQYF. V gene TRBV7-9 combines with J gene TRBJ2-3; 11 positions match TRBD2. With 5 bases clipped from V and 4 bases from J, the junction kept 11 bases outside the gene matches. The CDR3 is 17 amino acids. Germline V gene lookup returns CDR1 SEHNR and CDR2 FQNEAQ (reference sequence). Supplemented by reference TRBV7-9 and TRBJ2-3, the full variable domain reads DTGVSQNPRHKITKRGQNVTFRCDPISEHNRLYWYRQTLGQGPEFLTYFQNEAQLEKSRLLSDRFSAERPKGSFSTLEIQRTEQGDSAMYLCASSKGTSGEGADTQYFGPGTRLTVL.

Concerning this clonotype: One base away lies a much larger clone, so this may be a sequencing read error. This chain uses TRBV20-1 with TRBJ2-5, with TRBD1 identical over 7 bases. The CDR3 is 17 residues long. Trimming removed 1 base from V and 0 bases from J; junction bases left unmatched: 11. Germline assignment: CDR1 DFQATT and CDR2 SNEGSKA (reference sequence). The CDR3 DNA reads TGCAGTGCTAGAGGGCCAGGGGGAAGGTCGTACCAAGAGACCCAGTACTTC. This encodes CSARGPGGRSYQETQYF.